This T cell receptor beta chain comes out of a study of cytomegalovirus exposure and HLA in healthy donors. Broader study findings: Presence/absence analyses assumed roughly uniform sequencing depth across donors. What TCR beta sequences reportedly achieved was accurate prediction of HLA-A and HLA-B alleles in most subjects. TCR beta chains associated with HLA were, in a later analysis, more clonally expanded than equally common others. Most TCR sequences proved rare, with some public TCRs found in many donors.

The PCR used 60 Vbeta and 13 Jbeta primers. Some clones are missing from TCRdb's copy, which holds only in-frame ones; the method was immunoSEQ multiplex PCR. The sample holds about 200,000 clones, around 86% seen once. The CDR3 spans 15 residues. J lost 1 base, V lost 10 bases, and 6 bases had no gene match. CDR1 is ENHRY, CDR2 SYGVKD, per germline. With regard to this clone: Its specificity is unknown.

This chain connects TRBV10-3 to TRBJ2-2, with TRBD2 matching 10 bases. The receptor comes from a woman aged 45-65 years in good health and CMV-seropositive. The sequenced sample was PBMCs. The CDR3: CATDLAGGNTGELFF. In nucleotides, the CDR3 is TGTGCCACAGATTTAGCGGGAGGGAACACCGGGGAGCTGTTTTTT.